A single sample is the source of the 27 T cell receptor beta chains below, sequenced in a study of response to subunit inactivated influenza vaccine. TCRdb re-derived calls from the RT-PCR reads in MiXCR, one entry per CDR3 protein. Of 650,000 to 800,000 distinct CDR3 sequences listed, more than 11% were seen once; the top ten hold approximately 7%. Material: PBMCs from blood, obtained 14 to 15 days before vaccination. The source of these receptors is a man in his fifties who received an inactivated influenza vaccine.

Concerning this clonotype itself: Relative to the germline gene, one junction end is altered; a read error may explain this. The chain recombines TRBV4-3 with TRBJ2-7; TRBD1 is a possible D gene (5 bases). The germline V gene has CDR1 LGHNA and CDR2 YSLEER. This CDR3 has 16 residues. CDR3 in DNA: TGCGCCAGCAGCAAAGATCTATGGGGCGGAGAAACTGAGCAGTACTTC. Its protein is CASSKDLWGGETEQYF.

V usage is TRBV4-2 and J usage is TRBJ2-7, with D unclear. The length of the CDR3 is 13 residues. V was clipped by 4 bases and J by 6 bases, with 13 bases between them. The germline gives CDR1 LGHNA, CDR2 YNFKEQ. The DNA of the CDR3 is TGTGCCAGCAGCCCCGACCCATTTGTCGAGCAGTACTTC. Protein sequence: CASSPDPFVEQYF.

The chain carries TRBV7-7 and TRBJ2-5, with TRBD2 identical over 8 bases. Germline V gene sequence: CDR1 SSHAT, CDR2 FNYEAQ (reference sequence). V was clipped by 1 base and J by 4 bases; unmatched bases: 5. This CDR3 spans 15 amino acids. The CDR3 nucleotides are TGTGCCAGCAGCTTAGGGGGGACTAGGTCAGAGACCCAGTACTTC. This encodes CASSLGGTRSETQYF.

This rearrangement joins TRBV14 to TRBJ2-5; 8 bases match TRBD1. The CDR3 runs 16 residues. The germline V gene has CDR1 SGHDN and CDR2 FVKESK. Trimming at V came to 1 base and at J to 0 bases, leaving 4 bases not matched to a gene. The CDR3 nucleotides are TGTGCCAGCAGCCAAGGACAGGGGACCTACCAAGAGACCCAGTACTTC. Its protein product is CASSQGQGTYQETQYF.

This clonotype was seen only a few times. The chain has TRBV6-2 or TRBV6-3 and TRBJ1-5, with D perhaps matching TRBD1 (6 bases). V was pared by 5 bases and J by 1 base, with 12 bases between. Germline V gives CDR1 MNHEY, CDR2 SVGEGT. This CDR3 spans 15 amino acids. The CDR3 region is CASSPTGISNQPQHF. CDR3 sequence (DNA): TGTGCCAGCAGTCCAACAGGGATCAGCAATCAGCCCCAGCATTTT.

The gene calls are TRBV7-9 and TRBJ1-2; 8 nucleotides line up with TRBD1. CDR1 and CDR2 (germline): SEHNR, FQNEAQ (reference sequence). V lost 5 bases, J lost 3 bases, and 11 bases stayed unmatched. CDR3 length: 16 residues. The CDR3 DNA is TGTGCCAGCAGCGAGCCGGGACAGGATTGGCACTATGGCTACACCTTC. Translating it yields CASSEPGQDWHYGYTF.

The count of this clonotype is one. The chain joins TRBV3-1 to TRBJ2-3; 7 nucleotides agree with TRBD2. The length of the CDR3 is 18 residues. Germline CDR1 and CDR2: LGHDT and YNNKEL (reference sequence). Germline trimming cut 11 bases from V and 4 bases from J; bases unmatched to any gene: 24. CDR3 in amino acids: CAFCLKTGTTKSPDTQYF. The DNA for the CDR3 is TGTGCCTTCTGTCTCAAAACCGGGACTACGAAATCCCCAGATACGCAGTATTTT.

The CDR3 is CASSWSDRVGEQYF. In nucleotides, the CDR3 is TGTGCCAGCAGCTGGTCGGACAGGGTCGGCGAGCAGTACTTC. The chain recombines TRBV11-2 with TRBJ2-7; TRBD1 matches at 8 bases. V lost 4 bases, J lost 6 bases, and 8 bases stayed unmatched. The CDR3 covers 14 residues. Germline V gene data show CDR1 as SGHAT and CDR2 as FQNNGV.

This clonotype was detected a few times. The CDR3 loop is CASSSINGVGQPQHF. The CDR3 region has the DNA TGTGCCAGCAGCTCGATTAACGGGGTGGGTCAGCCCCAGCATTTT. The rearrangement joins TRBV7-2 to TRBJ1-5; D gene uncertain. Germline lookup yields CDR1 SGHTA and CDR2 FQGNSA. Trimming removed 4 bases from V and 6 bases from J, with 16 bases in between. CDR3 size: 15 residues.

This clonotype was recorded a few times. The chain employs TRBV20-1 and TRBJ2-2; tentative D call: TRBD1 (6 bases). The CDR3 runs to 14 residues. From germline, CDR1 is DFQATT and CDR2 SNEGSKA (reference sequence). The V end was cut by 0 bases, the J end by 4 bases, with 9 bases between. For the CDR3, the DNA is TGCAGTGCTAGAGACGACAGGAGCACCGGGGAGCTGTTTTTT. This translates into CSARDDRSTGELFF.

This sequence joins TRBV27 and TRBJ2-5; 11 bases align to TRBD2. V lost 0 bases and J lost 4; bases outside the gene matches: 10. The CDR3 covers 18 residues. Germline V gene sequence: CDR1 MNHEY, CDR2 SMNVEV (reference sequence). The CDR3 DNA follows: TGTGCCAGCAGTTTATCTGGTTATCTAGCGGGAGGAGGAGAGACCCAGTACTTC. Its protein product is CASSLSGYLAGGGETQYF.

A few counts support this clonotype. The gene calls are TRBV5-1 and TRBJ1-2; D possibly corresponds to TRBD1 (5 bases). Trimming left V 3 bases short and J 0 bases short, with 12 bases between. Looked up from germline, CDR1 is SGHRS and CDR2 is YFSETQ. CDR3 length: 15 amino acids. The CDR3 DNA reads as TGCGCCAGCAGCTCGTACAGGACTCCTAACTATGGCTACACCTTC. It is translated as CASSSYRTPNYGYTF.

The chain links TRBV20-1 to TRBJ2-5; D could derive from TRBD1 or TRBD2 (6 bases each). CDR3 length equals 12 residues. CDR1 and CDR2 from the germline V gene are DFQATT and SNEGSKA (reference sequence). With 5 bases removed from V and 4 bases from J, the gap between germline ends came to 11 bases. The CDR3 nucleotides are TGCAGTGCTTCACAGGGAGGAGAGACCCAGTACTTC. Its translation is CSASQGGETQYF.

This clonotype appeared a few times. V usage is TRBV11-2 and J usage is TRBJ2-1; 8 bases fit TRBD2. V shed 1 base and J 3 bases; nucleotides not matched to a gene: 11. CDR1 is SGHAT and CDR2 is FQNNGV in the germline V gene. This CDR3 is built from 18 residues. CDR3 sequence (DNA): TGTGCCAGCAGCTTAGTCGGTTTTCTCGGGGGGGGCTACAATGAGCAGTTCTTC. It yields the protein CASSLVGFLGGGYNEQFF.

In this sample, this clonotype turned up many times. The V and J genes are TRBV3-1 and TRBJ2-2, with a possible D match to TRBD2 (6 bases). CDR1 is LGHDT and CDR2 is YNNKEL in the germline V gene (reference sequence). The V and J ends lost 2 bases and 5 bases respectively, with 15 bases between them. There are 16 residues in the CDR3. In DNA form, the CDR3 reads TGTGCCAGCAGCCAAATTGCGGGGCACCCAACCGGGGAGCTGTTTTTT. It specifies CASSQIAGHPTGELFF. Full variable domain (missing parts from reference TRBV3-1 and TRBJ2-2): DTAVSQTPKYLVTQMGNDKSIKCEQNLGHDTMYWYKQDSKKFLKIMFSYNNKELIINETVPNRFSPKSPDKAHLNLHINSLELGDSAVYFCASSQIAGHPTGELFFGEGSRLTVL.

In its sample, this clonotype was seen a few times. This chain uses TRBV6-1 with TRBJ1-3; D remains unclear. This CDR3 contains 12 residues. In germline, CDR1 is MNHNS, CDR2 SASEGT. V dropped 6 bases and J dropped 4 bases, with 7 bases sitting between them. CDR3 DNA sequence: TGTGCCAGCAGACCGAGCGGAAACACCATATATTTT. Protein sequence: CASRPSGNTIYF.

At least ten counts were recorded for this clonotype. The J gene is TRBJ1-1, the V gene TRBV15; D remains unclear. CDR3 size: 14 residues. The V end was cut by 0 bases, the J end by 0 bases, with 5 bases between. From germline, CDR1 is LNHNV and CDR2 YYDKDF (reference sequence). CDR3 nucleotide sequence: TGTGCCACCAGCAGAGATTCTATGAACACTGAAGCTTTCTTT. Protein product: CATSRDSMNTEAFF.

This clonotype occurred a few times. This chain joins TRBV4-3 and TRBJ2-3, with D perhaps TRBD1 or TRBD2 (5 bases each). Trimming cost V 2 bases and J 2 bases, with 11 bases left between them. Germline V gives CDR1 LGHNA, CDR2 YSLEER. CDR3 length: 15 residues. The CDR3 DNA is TGCGCCAGCAGCCAAACCGGGACGAACACAGATACGCAGTATTTT. Translation gives CASSQTGTNTDTQYF.

About this clonotype: A junction end diverges from the germline sequence, so it may reflect a read error. V and J are TRBV7-7 and TRBJ2-2; 9 positions match TRBD1. This CDR3 contains 17 residues. The germline gives CDR1 SSHAT, CDR2 FNYEAQ (reference sequence). The CDR3 reads CASSLAPPGTGNGELFF. The CDR3 bases are TGTGCTAGCAGCTTAGCTCCCCCCGGGACAGGGAACGGGGAGCTGTTTTTT.

This clonotype came up many times. The CDR3 nucleotides are TGTGCCAGCAGTCAGACAGGGTTATCGCGACCCCTCCACTTT. It is translated as CASSQTGLSRPLHF. The chain has TRBV7-2 and TRBJ1-6, with 7 bases fitting TRBD1. This CDR3 has 14 residues. With 6 bases clipped from V and 12 bases from J, the junction kept 11 bases outside the gene matches. CDR1 and CDR2 (germline): SGHTA, FQGNSA.

This rearrangement joins TRBV9 to TRBJ2-3; D not resolved. CDR1 is SGDLS and CDR2 is YYNGEE in the germline V gene. Trimming took off 7 bases at V and 0 bases at J, with 6 bases between the two ends. The CDR3 is 12 residues long. The CDR3 DNA reads TGTGCCAGCGAGTCTAGCACAGATACGCAGTATTTT. This codes for CASESSTDTQYF.

This clonotype was picked up a small number of times. The chain has TRBV3-1 and TRBJ1-2, with unresolved D. Germline V gives CDR1 LGHDT, CDR2 YNNKEL (reference sequence). The CDR3 has 11 amino acids. The V end lost 3 bases, the J end lost 10 bases, and 9 bases lay between the germline ends. This CDR3 is CASSQEQIYTF. The CDR3 DNA reads TGTGCCAGCAGCCAGGAACAGATCTACACCTTC.

About this clonotype itself: A read error may account for a junction end that differs from germline. This chain connects TRBV12-3 or TRBV12-4 to TRBJ1-2; D is ambiguous. The CDR3 sequence is 12 residues long. The CDR3 reads CASRETKYGYTF. DNA of the CDR3: TGTGCCAGCAGGGAGACTAAGTATGGCTACACCTTC.

This clonotype appeared many times. This rearrangement joins TRBV6-2 or TRBV6-3 to TRBJ1-5; D is possibly TRBD1 (5 bases). The germline V gene has CDR1 MNHEY and CDR2 SVGEGT. The V end was cut by 2 bases, the J end by 2 bases, with 10 bases between. CDR3 size: 15 residues. CDR3 sequence (DNA): TGTGCCAGCAGTTACGCCGGGGGGGGCAATCAGCCCCAGCATTTT. Amino acid sequence: CASSYAGGGNQPQHF.

At least ten counts were recorded for this clonotype. The V call is TRBV5-1, the J call TRBJ1-1, with 7 bases aligning to TRBD1. Germline CDR1 SGHRS, CDR2 YFSETQ. There are 14 residues in the CDR3. J was trimmed by 2 bases and V by 4 bases; bases with no gene match: 5. The CDR3 sequence is CASSAGQQNTEAFF. CDR3 coding DNA: TGCGCCAGCAGCGCGGGACAGCAAAACACTGAAGCTTTCTTT.

The rearrangement links TRBV3-1 to TRBJ2-5; 11 bases are a match to TRBD2. After removal of 2 bases from V and 4 bases from J, the junction contained 3 bases not matched to a gene. Germline loops: CDR1 LGHDT, CDR2 YNNKEL (reference sequence). The CDR3 has 15 amino acids. The CDR3 sequence: CASSQSGLAGETQYF. The DNA of the CDR3 is TGTGCCAGCAGCCAATCAGGACTAGCGGGAGAGACCCAGTACTTC.

This chain joins TRBV29-1 and TRBJ2-5; 10 positions agree with TRBD2. Germline CDR1 is SQVTM and CDR2 is ANQGSEA. The V gene end was trimmed by 6 bases and the J gene end by 9 bases; junction bases not matched to a gene: 10. CDR3 length equals 13 residues. This CDR3 reads CSVRQGLAFPQYF. The DNA of the CDR3 is TGCAGCGTGAGGCAGGGACTAGCGTTTCCCCAGTACTTC.